This T cell receptor (beta chain) is drawn from a study of metastatic and nonmetastatic thyroid tumors. Overall study context: The authors compared repertoires across blood and tumor or nodule tissue from malignant and benign thyroid patients.

In the original analysis: Construction of a distant-metastasis classifier for papillary thyroid cancer relied on CDR3 differences across clinicopathological groups. TCRdb used MiXCR to call clones anew from the PCR reads. These V and J calls derive from TCRdb rather than the authors' analysis. Of under 20,000 clones listed, around 25% are singletons. This clone has more than one count but fewer than ten. What it recognizes is unknown. A much larger clone lies one base from this, so it may be a read error. Thyroid surgery was performed in patients who had received no treatment beforehand. Study-wide results and caveats: Benign nodules were reported to have significantly lower TCR beta diversity than malignant thyroid tumors, in blood and tumor.

Per the germline V gene, CDR1 is DFQATT and CDR2 is SNEGSKA (reference sequence). This CDR3 region has 14 residues. The clonotype comes from a female donor with papillary thyroid cancer or a benign thyroid nodule (not recorded which). Some clones in this sample may be carry-over from other donors' samples. Sequencing was performed on tumor tissue. This chain connects TRBV20-1 to TRBJ2-5; the D is unclear. CDR3 residues: CSARDRQRLETQHF. The CDR3 DNA sequence: TGCAGTGCTAGAGATCGTCAACGGTTGGAGACCCAGCACTTC.